A selection of T cell receptor beta chains follows, all from one sample in a study of cytomegalovirus exposure and HLA in healthy donors. Method: immunoSEQ multiplex PCR; TCRdb's copy keeps in-frame clones and lacks some. Found here are 90,000 to 95,000 clones, roughly four fifths of them singletons; the top ten hold over 0.5%. Sequencing was performed on PBMCs. These receptors all come from a man younger than 40 in good health and CMV-seronegative. Both conserved end residues are part of each CDR3. Each record gives: J gene, clone size, V gene, D gene, CDR3 protein, CDR3 DNA. D genes are given only for firm matches. Expanded clones are given a class, and other clones once, few, many or no size at all.

j_call: TRBJ2-1
clone_size: -
v_call: TRBV6-6
d_call: TRBD2
cdr3_aa: CASTITTSGTYNEQFF
cdr3_nt: TGTGCCAGCACAATTACGACTAGCGGGACCTACAATGAGCAGTTCTTC

j_call: TRBJ2-7
clone_size: -
v_call: TRBV11-2
d_call: -
cdr3_aa: CASSGHGTTYEQYF
cdr3_nt: TGTGCCAGCAGTGGCCATGGGACAACCTACGAGCAGTACTTC

j_call: TRBJ1-5
clone_size: once
v_call: TRBV7-2
d_call: TRBD1
cdr3_aa: CASSLTGTGGFISNQPQHF
cdr3_nt: TGTGCCAGCAGCTTGACCGGGACAGGGGGCTTTATTAGCAATCAGCCCCAGCATTTT

j_call: TRBJ1-2
clone_size: -
v_call: TRBV7-9
d_call: TRBD1
cdr3_aa: CASSLESNRGLYGYTF
cdr3_nt: TGTGCCAGCAGCTTAGAATCGAACAGGGGTCTCTATGGCTACACCTTC

j_call: TRBJ2-1
clone_size: -
v_call: TRBV9
d_call: TRBD2
cdr3_aa: CASSVGWGGTSYNEQFF
cdr3_nt: TGTGCCAGCAGCGTAGGATGGGGGGGGACCTCCTACAATGAGCAGTTCTTC

j_call: TRBJ2-1
clone_size: -
v_call: TRBV5-8
d_call: TRBD2
cdr3_aa: CASSLQASGGGNEQFF
cdr3_nt: TGTGCCAGCAGCTTGCAGGCTAGCGGGGGGGGCAATGAGCAGTTCTTC

j_call: TRBJ1-1
clone_size: once
v_call: TRBV19
d_call: -
cdr3_aa: CASSQRGGQVRTEAFF
cdr3_nt: TGTGCCAGTAGCCAGAGGGGGGGGCAAGTCAGAACTGAAGCTTTCTTT

j_call: TRBJ2-5
clone_size: -
v_call: TRBV5-4
d_call: TRBD2
cdr3_aa: CASQPGGGGGETQYF
cdr3_nt: TGTGCCAGCCAACCCGGGGGGGGCGGCGGGGAGACCCAGTACTTC

j_call: TRBJ2-2
clone_size: -
v_call: TRBV19
d_call: -
cdr3_aa: CASRSGPNTGELFF
cdr3_nt: TGTGCCTCCCGAAGCGGTCCGAACACCGGGGAGCTGTTTTTT

j_call: TRBJ2-2
clone_size: few
v_call: TRBV11-3
d_call: -
cdr3_aa: CASSFMNTGELFF
cdr3_nt: TGTGCCAGCAGCTTCATGAACACCGGGGAGCTGTTTTTT

j_call: TRBJ1-4
clone_size: -
v_call: TRBV13
d_call: TRBD1
cdr3_aa: CASSLGLGTGPLNEKLFF
cdr3_nt: TGTGCCAGCAGCTTAGGATTAGGGACAGGACCCCTTAATGAAAAACTGTTTTTT

j_call: TRBJ2-3
clone_size: once
v_call: TRBV7-9
d_call: TRBD1
cdr3_aa: CASSLPSGGGTDTQYF
cdr3_nt: TGTGCCAGCAGCTTACCGTCAGGGGGTGGCACAGATACGCAGTATTTT

j_call: TRBJ2-2
clone_size: -
v_call: TRBV18
d_call: -
cdr3_aa: CASSPVRETGELFF
cdr3_nt: TGTGCCAGCTCACCTGTTCGGGAAACCGGGGAGCTGTTTTTT

j_call: TRBJ2-3
clone_size: -
v_call: TRBV28
d_call: TRBD2
cdr3_aa: CASMLAGAADTQYF
cdr3_nt: TGTGCCAGCATGTTAGCGGGGGCGGCAGATACGCAGTATTTT

j_call: TRBJ1-4
clone_size: many
v_call: TRBV4-3
d_call: -
cdr3_aa: CASSQEGQGNEKLFF
cdr3_nt: TGCGCCAGCAGCCAAGAAGGCCAGGGGAATGAAAAACTGTTTTTT

j_call: TRBJ1-1
clone_size: -
v_call: TRBV4-2
d_call: TRBD1
cdr3_aa: CASSDRGSNTEAFF
cdr3_nt: TGTGCCAGCAGCGACAGGGGATCGAACACTGAAGCTTTCTTT

j_call: TRBJ1-1
clone_size: -
v_call: TRBV10-3
d_call: -
cdr3_aa: CAISESGGLMTEAFF
cdr3_nt: TGTGCCATCAGTGAGTCCGGAGGACTGATGACTGAAGCTTTCTTT

j_call: TRBJ2-2
clone_size: few
v_call: TRBV7-9
d_call: -
cdr3_aa: CASSHETETGELFF
cdr3_nt: TGTGCCAGCAGCCATGAAACAGAGACCGGGGAGCTGTTTTTT

j_call: TRBJ1-1
clone_size: -
v_call: TRBV5-6
d_call: -
cdr3_aa: CASSLVTGGRTEAFF
cdr3_nt: TGTGCCAGCAGCTTGGTGACCGGGGGGAGGACTGAAGCTTTCTTT

j_call: TRBJ2-6
clone_size: -
v_call: TRBV5-1
d_call: -
cdr3_aa: CASSWAGGANVLTF
cdr3_nt: TGCGCCAGCAGCTGGGCGGGAGGGGCCAACGTCCTGACTTTC

j_call: TRBJ2-7
clone_size: -
v_call: TRBV7-9
d_call: TRBD1
cdr3_aa: CASSPIVGTGSYEQYF
cdr3_nt: TGTGCCAGCAGCCCCATTGTCGGGACAGGGTCCTACGAGCAGTACTTC

j_call: TRBJ1-2
clone_size: few
v_call: TRBV5-4
d_call: -
cdr3_aa: CASHRSLGDYGYTF
cdr3_nt: TGTGCCAGCCATAGGTCCCTAGGGGACTATGGCTACACCTTC